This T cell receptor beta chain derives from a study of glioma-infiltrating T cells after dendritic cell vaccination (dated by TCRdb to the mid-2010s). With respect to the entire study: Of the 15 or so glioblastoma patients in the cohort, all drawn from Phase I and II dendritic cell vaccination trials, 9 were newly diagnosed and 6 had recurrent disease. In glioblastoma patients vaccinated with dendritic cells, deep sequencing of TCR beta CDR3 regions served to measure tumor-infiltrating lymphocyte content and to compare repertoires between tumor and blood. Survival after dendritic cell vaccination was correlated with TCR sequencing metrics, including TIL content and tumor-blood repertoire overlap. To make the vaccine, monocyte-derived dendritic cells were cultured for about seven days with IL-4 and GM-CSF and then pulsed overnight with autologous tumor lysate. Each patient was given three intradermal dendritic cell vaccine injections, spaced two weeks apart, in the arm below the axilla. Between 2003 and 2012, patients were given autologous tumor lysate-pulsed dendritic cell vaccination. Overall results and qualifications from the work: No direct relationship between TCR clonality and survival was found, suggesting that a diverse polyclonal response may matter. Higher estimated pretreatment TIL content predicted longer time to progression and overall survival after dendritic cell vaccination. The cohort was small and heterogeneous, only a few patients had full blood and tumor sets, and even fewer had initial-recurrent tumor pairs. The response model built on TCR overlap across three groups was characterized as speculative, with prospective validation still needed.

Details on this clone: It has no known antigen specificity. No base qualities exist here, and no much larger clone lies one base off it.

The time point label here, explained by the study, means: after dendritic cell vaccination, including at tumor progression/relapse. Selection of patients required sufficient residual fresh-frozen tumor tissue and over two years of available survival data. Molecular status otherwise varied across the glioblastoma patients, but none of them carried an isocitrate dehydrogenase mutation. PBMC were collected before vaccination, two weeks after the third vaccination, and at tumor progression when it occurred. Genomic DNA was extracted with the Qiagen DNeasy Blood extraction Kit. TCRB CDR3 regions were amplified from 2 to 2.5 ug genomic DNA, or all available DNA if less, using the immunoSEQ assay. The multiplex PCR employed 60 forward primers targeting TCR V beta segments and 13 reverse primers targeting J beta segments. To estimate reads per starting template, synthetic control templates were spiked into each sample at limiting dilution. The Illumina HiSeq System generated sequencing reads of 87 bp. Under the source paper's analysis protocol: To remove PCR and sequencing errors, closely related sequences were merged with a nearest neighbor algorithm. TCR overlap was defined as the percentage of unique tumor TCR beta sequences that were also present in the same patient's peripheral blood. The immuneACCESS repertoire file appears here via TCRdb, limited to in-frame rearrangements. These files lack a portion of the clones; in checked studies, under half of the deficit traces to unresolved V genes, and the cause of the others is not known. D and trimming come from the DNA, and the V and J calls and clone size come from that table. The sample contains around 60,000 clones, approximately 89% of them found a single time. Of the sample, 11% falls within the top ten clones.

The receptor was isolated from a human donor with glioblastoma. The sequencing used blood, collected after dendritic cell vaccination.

The nucleotide sequence is given as TGTGCCAGCAGCCTGGGACTAGCGGGAGGCCCCTACAATGAGCAGTTCTTC. The translation is CASSLGLAGGPYNEQFF. The chain is encoded by TRBV11-2 joined to TRBJ2-1; 15 junctional bases match TRBD2. V is pruned by 5 bases and J by 2 bases, leaving 4 bases of the junction without a gene match. From the cysteine up to the phenylalanine, the CDR3 has a length of 17 residues. CDR3 DNA is the only sequence kept; it has 51 bases, read in frame from the first base. The germline V gene specifies SGHAT as CDR1 and FQNNGV as CDR2.